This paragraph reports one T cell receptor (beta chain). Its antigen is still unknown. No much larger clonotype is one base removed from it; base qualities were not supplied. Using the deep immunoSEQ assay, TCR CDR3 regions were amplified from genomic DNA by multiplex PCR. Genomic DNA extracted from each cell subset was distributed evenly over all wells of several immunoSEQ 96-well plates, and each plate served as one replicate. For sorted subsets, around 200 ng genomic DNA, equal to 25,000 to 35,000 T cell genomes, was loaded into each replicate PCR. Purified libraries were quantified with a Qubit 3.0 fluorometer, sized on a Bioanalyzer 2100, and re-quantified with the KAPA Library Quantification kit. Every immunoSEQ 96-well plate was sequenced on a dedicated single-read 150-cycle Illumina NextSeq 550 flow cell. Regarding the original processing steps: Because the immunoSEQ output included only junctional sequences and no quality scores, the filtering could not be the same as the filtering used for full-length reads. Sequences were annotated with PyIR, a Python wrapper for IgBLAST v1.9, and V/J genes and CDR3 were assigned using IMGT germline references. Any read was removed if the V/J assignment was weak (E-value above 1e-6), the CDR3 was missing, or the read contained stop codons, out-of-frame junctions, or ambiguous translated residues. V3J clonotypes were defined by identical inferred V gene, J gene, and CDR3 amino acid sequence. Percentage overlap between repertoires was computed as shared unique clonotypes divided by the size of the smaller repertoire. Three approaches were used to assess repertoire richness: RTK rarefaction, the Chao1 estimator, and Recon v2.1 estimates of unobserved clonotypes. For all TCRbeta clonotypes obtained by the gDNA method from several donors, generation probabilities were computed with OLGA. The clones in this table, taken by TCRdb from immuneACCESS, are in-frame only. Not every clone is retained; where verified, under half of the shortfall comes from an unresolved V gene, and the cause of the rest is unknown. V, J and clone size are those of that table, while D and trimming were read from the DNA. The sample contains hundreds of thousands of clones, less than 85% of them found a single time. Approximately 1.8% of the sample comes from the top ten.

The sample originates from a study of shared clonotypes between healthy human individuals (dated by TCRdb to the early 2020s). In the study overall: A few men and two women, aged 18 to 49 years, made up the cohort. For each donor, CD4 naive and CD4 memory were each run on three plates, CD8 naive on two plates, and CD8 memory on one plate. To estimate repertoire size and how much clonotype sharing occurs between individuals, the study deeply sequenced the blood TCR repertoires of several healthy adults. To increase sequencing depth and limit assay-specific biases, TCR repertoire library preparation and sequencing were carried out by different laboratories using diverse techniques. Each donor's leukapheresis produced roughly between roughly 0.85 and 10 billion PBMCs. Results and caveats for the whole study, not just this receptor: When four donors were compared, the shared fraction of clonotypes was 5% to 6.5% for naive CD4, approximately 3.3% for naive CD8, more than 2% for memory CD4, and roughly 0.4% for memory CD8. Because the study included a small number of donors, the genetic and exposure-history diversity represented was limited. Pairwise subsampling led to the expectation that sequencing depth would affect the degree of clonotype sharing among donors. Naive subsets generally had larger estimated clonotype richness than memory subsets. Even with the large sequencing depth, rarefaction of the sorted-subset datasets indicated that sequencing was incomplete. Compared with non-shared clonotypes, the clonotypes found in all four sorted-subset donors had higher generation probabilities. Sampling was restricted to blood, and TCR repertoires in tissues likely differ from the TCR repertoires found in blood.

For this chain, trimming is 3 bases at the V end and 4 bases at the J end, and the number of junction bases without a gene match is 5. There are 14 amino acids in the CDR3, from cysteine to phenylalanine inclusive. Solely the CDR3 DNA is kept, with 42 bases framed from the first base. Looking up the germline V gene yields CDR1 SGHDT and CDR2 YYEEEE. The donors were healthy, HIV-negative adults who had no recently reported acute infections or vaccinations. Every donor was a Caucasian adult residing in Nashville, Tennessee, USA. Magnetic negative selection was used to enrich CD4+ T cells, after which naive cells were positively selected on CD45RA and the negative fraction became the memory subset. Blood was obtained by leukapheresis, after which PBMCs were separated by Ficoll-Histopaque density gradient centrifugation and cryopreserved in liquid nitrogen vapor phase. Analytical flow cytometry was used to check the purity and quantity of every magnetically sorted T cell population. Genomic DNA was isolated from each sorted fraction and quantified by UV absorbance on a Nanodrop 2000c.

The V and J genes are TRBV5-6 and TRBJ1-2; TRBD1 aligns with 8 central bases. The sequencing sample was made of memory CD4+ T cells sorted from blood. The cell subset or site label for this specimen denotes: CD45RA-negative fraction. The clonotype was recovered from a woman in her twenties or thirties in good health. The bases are TGTGCCAGCAGCTCGGACAGGGCAGGCTATGGCTACACCTTC. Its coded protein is CASSSDRAGYGYTF. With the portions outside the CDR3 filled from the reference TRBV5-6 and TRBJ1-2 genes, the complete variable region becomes DAGVTQSPTHLIKTRGQQVTLRCSPKSGHDTVSWYQQALGQGPQFIFQYYEEEERQRGNFPDRFSGHQFPNYSSELNVNALLLGDSALYLCASSSDRAGYGYTFGSGTRLTVV.